The rows below give T cell receptor beta chains drawn from one sample of a study of regulatory T cells in long-lasting Graves disease. Using its own MiXCR run on the multiplex PCR reads, TCRdb lists one record per CDR3 protein. The sample has some 280,000 distinct CDR3 sequences, around 23% seen once. The sample consisted of peripheral blood mononuclear cells (PBMCs), taken when the disease was refractory, from a patient treated with antithyroid drugs. Receptors were obtained from a female donor with Graves disease. Both conserved end residues are part of each CDR3. Fields, in order: clone size, D gene, V gene, J gene, CDR3 protein, CDR3 DNA. The D gene is left open where the match is weak. Expanded clones get a size class; other rows say once, few or many, or leave the size out.

many	-	TRBV3-1	TRBJ1-2	CASSQDHGNYGYTF	TGTGCCAGCAGCCAAGATCACGGAAACTATGGCTACACCTTC
many	-	TRBV20-1	TRBJ2-5	CSAKDPTTQYF	TGCAGTGCTAAGGACCCCACGACCCAGTACTTC
-	-	TRBV11-2	TRBJ2-2	CASSLGNRPNTGELFF	TGTGCCAGCAGCTTAGGTAACAGACCGAACACCGGGGAGCTGTTTTTT
medium-sized	TRBD1	TRBV28	TRBJ2-5	CASSPSTGEVDETQYF	TGTGCCAGCAGTCCATCGACAGGGGAGGTGGATGAGACCCAGTACTTC
many	TRBD2	TRBV2	TRBJ2-7	CASSAHPYLAGRLHEQYF	TGTGCCAGCAGTGCTCACCCTTATCTAGCGGGAAGGCTCCACGAGCAGTACTTC
-	-	TRBV13	TRBJ2-7	CASSGGARGTYEQYF	TGTGCCAGCAGCGGTGGGGCGAGGGGGACCTACGAGCAGTACTTC
few	-	TRBV6-5	TRBJ1-1	CASSWGGRTEAFF	TGTGCCAGCAGTTGGGGGGGGAGAACTGAAGCTTTCTTT
-	TRBD2	TRBV4-2	TRBJ2-5	CASSQLLAGGKETQYF	TGTGCCAGCAGCCAGTTACTAGCGGGAGGAAAAGAGACCCAGTACTTC
few	-	TRBV2	TRBJ2-1	CASSGLATYNEQFF	TGTGCCAGCAGTGGGTTAGCGACCTACAATGAGCAGTTCTTC
-	-	TRBV5-1	TRBJ2-5	CASSFETVQETQYF	TGCGCCAGCAGCTTTGAGACAGTACAAGAGACCCAGTACTTC
few	TRBD1	TRBV30	TRBJ1-1	CAWIETGAMNTEAFF	TGTGCCTGGATAGAGACAGGGGCAATGAACACTGAAGCTTTCTTT
few	TRBD1	TRBV29-1	TRBJ2-5	CSVDLTGFQETQYF	TGCAGCGTTGACCTGACAGGGTTCCAAGAGACCCAGTACTTC
-	-	TRBV4-1	TRBJ2-7	CASSQVVGSYEQYF	TGCGCCAGCAGCCAAGTGGTCGGGTCCTACGAGCAGTACTTC
many	TRBD1	TRBV28	TRBJ1-2	CASRGTGQNNYGYTF	TGTGCCAGCAGGGGGACAGGGCAAAACAACTATGGCTACACCTTC
many	TRBD1	TRBV6-1	TRBJ2-7	CASSPWTGRLSEQYF	TGTGCCAGCAGCCCCTGGACAGGGCGCCTGAGCGAGCAGTACTTC